Listed below are T cell receptor beta chains from one sample, sequenced in a study of T cell responses to AZD1222 COVID-19 vaccine. Repertoires were generated with immunoSEQ multiplex PCR, while TCRdb's copy carries only in-frame clones and drops some. The data show 150,000 to 200,000 clones, with 85% to 95% seen just once and about 3.6% held by the top ten. Sequencing used peripheral blood, obtained 28 days after the second dose of the MenACWY control vaccine. These receptor sequences come from an adult who received the MenACWY meningococcal vaccine as a control. The CDR3 runs from the conserved cysteine through the conserved F or W. A D gene is named only where the DNA matches it firmly. Size values are once, few and many counts, or a class for expanded clones, and some rows have none.

TRBV27	14	-	-	TRBJ1-5	CASSPWRGNQPQHF	TGTGCCAGCAGTCCTTGGAGAGGGAATCAGCCCCAGCATTTT
TRBV29-1	13	-	once	TRBJ1-4	CSVVPSPNEKLFF	TGCAGCGTTGTCCCATCCCCAAATGAAAAACTGTTTTTT
TRBV4-2	13	-	-	TRBJ1-1	CASSQDRYTEAFF	TGTGCCAGCAGCCAAGATAGGTACACTGAAGCTTTCTTT
TRBV15	12	-	-	TRBJ2-5	CATSPGFETQYF	TGTGCCACCAGCCCAGGGTTCGAGACCCAGTACTTC
TRBV2	13	-	-	TRBJ2-5	CASSDYTVGTQYF	TGTGCCAGCAGCGACTACACCGTGGGGACCCAGTACTTC
TRBV29-1	13	-	-	TRBJ1-2	CSVGEGGDYGYTF	TGCAGCGTTGGTGAGGGGGGAGACTATGGCTACACCTTC
TRBV19	13	-	-	TRBJ1-5	CASSIDRDQPQHF	TGTGCCAGTAGTATAGATCGAGATCAGCCCCAGCATTTT
TRBV6-5	11	-	-	TRBJ1-1	CASLRRTEAFF	TGTGCCTCCCTGAGGCGCACTGAAGCTTTCTTT
TRBV9	16	TRBD2	-	TRBJ2-1	CASSVGLAGGHNEQFF	TGTGCCAGCAGCGTCGGACTAGCGGGAGGGCACAATGAGCAGTTCTTC
TRBV14	11	-	once	TRBJ2-1	CASSQEGSRVF	TGTGCCAGCAGCCAAGAGGGGAGCAGGGTCTTC
TRBV29-1	12	-	-	TRBJ1-2	CSVAGGDYGYTF	TGCAGCGTTGCCGGGGGTGACTATGGCTACACCTTC
TRBV27	15	-	-	TRBJ2-5	CASSPLQGSGGDQYF	TGTGCCAGCAGTCCCTTACAGGGGTCCGGGGGGGACCAGTACTTC